This entry features one T cell receptor beta chain sequence. Measured with immunoSEQ multiplex PCR; TCRdb has only the in-frame clones, and not every one. The table shows over 350,000 clones, with approximately 90% occurring only once. The data were taken from a study of Ad26.COV2.S vaccination and SARS-CoV-2 variants. Study overall: Enrolled in COV1001, the donor was in the Ad26.COV2.S trial arm, which received the vaccine. Participants got Ad26.COV2.S intramuscularly, once or twice 56 days apart.

Treatment in this sample: roughly 18 received Ad26.COV2.S at low or high dose, single or two shots; five or six received placebo; per-sample allocation not given. It was on day 63 after the first vaccine or placebo injection that samples were taken. The sample consisted of peripheral blood, taken in a trial of Ad26.COV2.S vaccine versus placebo. This TCR came from a person between 18 and 60 years old who received the Ad26.COV2.S COVID-19 vaccine or a placebo.

The CDR3 nucleotides read TGTGCCAGCTCACACTCATTGTCCTACGAGCAGTACTTC. The encoded protein is CASSHSLSYEQYF. The gene calls are TRBV18 and TRBJ2-7; D gene ambiguous. The length of the CDR3 is 13 residues. CDR1 KGHSH and CDR2 LQKENI come from the germline V gene. V gave up 4 bases and J gave up 1 base, with 8 bases separating them. The full variable domain, its missing parts supplied by reference TRBV18 and TRBJ2-7, is NAGVMQNPRHLVRRRGQEARLRCSPMKGHSHVYWYRQLPEEGLKFMVYLQKENIIDESGMPKERFSAEFPKEGPSILRIQQVVRGDSAAYFCASSHSLSYEQYFGPGTRLTVT.